This T cell receptor (beta chain) was obtained from a study of T cells in Graves' hyperthyroidism and ophthalmopathy. General study findings and limits: Ophthalmopathy was separated from stable hyperthyroidism by a 13 V-J model.

There were TCR beta CDR3 regions amplified from RNA transcripts. When the TCR CDR3 underwent first-round RT-PCR, the HTBI primer set was used. TCRdb fed the multiplex PCR reads into MiXCR, producing one record per CDR3 protein. The profile shows fewer than 500,000 distinct CDR3 sequences, 14% to 15% of them singletons. This clonotype has at least ten counts. Its antigen is still unknown. Uncontrolled infection, other autoimmune disease, pregnancy and lactation each barred patients from inclusion. Trimming shortened V by 2 bases and J by 3 bases, and 5 bases separated the two germline ends. The CDR3 is 11 amino acids. Germline CDR1 reads DFQATT; CDR2 reads SNEGSKA (reference sequence).

This sequence was found in a man between 18 and 29 years old with Graves' ophthalmopathy. The sequenced sample was blood. The V and J genes are TRBV20-1 and TRBJ2-7; no clear D. This CDR3 is CSARLYYEQYF. The CDR3 DNA sequence: TGCAGTGCTAGATTGTACTACGAGCAGTACTTC.